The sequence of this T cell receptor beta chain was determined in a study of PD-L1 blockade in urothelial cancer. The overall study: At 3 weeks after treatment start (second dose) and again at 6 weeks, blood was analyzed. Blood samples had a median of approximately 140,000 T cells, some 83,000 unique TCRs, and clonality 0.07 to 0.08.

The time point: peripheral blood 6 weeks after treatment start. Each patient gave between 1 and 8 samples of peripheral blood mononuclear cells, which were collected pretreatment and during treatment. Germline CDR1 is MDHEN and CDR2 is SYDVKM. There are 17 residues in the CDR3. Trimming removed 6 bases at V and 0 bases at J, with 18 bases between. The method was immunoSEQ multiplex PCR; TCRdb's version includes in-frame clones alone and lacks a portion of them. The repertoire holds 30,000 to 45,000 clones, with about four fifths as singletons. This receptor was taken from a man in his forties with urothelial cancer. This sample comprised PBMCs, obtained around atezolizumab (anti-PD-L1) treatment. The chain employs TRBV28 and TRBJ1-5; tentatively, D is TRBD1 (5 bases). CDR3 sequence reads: CASSSLQGHYSNQPQHF. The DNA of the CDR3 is TGTGCCAGCAGCTCCCTCCAGGGCCATTATAGCAATCAGCCCCAGCATTTT.